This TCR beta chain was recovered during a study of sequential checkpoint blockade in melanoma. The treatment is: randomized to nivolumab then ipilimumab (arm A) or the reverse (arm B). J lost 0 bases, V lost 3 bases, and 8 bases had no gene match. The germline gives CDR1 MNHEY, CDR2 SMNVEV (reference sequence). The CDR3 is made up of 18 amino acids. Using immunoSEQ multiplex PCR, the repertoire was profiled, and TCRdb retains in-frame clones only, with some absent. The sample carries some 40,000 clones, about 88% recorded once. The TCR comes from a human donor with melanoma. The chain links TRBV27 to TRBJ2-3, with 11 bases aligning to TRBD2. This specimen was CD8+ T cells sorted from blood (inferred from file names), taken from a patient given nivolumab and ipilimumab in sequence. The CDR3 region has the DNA TGTGCCAGCAGTTTTCGACTAGCGGGACTCGACAGCACAGATACGCAGTATTTT. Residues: CASSFRLAGLDSTDTQYF.